These 17 T cell receptor beta chains share one sample of origin, sequenced in a study of OX40 agonist ivuxolimab in advanced cancers. Clones were sequenced by immunoSEQ multiplex PCR, and TCRdb holds only the in-frame ones, with some missing. This table holds 45,000 to 75,000 clones, 65% to 85% found once. The sequencing used CD4+ or CD8+ T cells sorted from blood, collected in a trial of the OX40 agonist ivuxolimab. These receptors were obtained from an adult with an advanced solid tumor such as melanoma, head and neck, liver or kidney cancer.

The V call is TRBV7-2, the J call TRBJ2-7; D may match TRBD1 or TRBD2 (5 bases each). The CDR3 runs 15 residues. Germline CDR1 is SGHTA and CDR2 is FQGNSA. The V end was cut by 4 bases, the J end by 6 bases, with 19 bases between. CDR3 nucleotides: TGTGCCAGCAGCTCTGGGGGATCCGGAGTGGCCGAGCAGTACTTC. Its translation is CASSSGGSGVAEQYF.

This clone appeared once. The gene calls are TRBV11-3 and TRBJ2-3, with a possible D match to TRBD2 (6 bases). Germline CDR1 reads SGHNT; CDR2 reads YENEEA. The V gene lost 2 bases and the J gene lost 1 base, with 7 bases spanning the gap. CDR3 length: 14 residues. The DNA of the CDR3 is TGTGCCAGCAGCTTACGGAGGGGCACAGATACGCAGTATTTT. This translates into CASSLRRGTDTQYF.

This clone was recorded once. The chain employs TRBV5-6 and TRBJ2-3; D gene ambiguous. Between the trimmed V and J ends, which lost 4 bases and 0 bases, there was a span of 18 bases. The CDR3 is 17 amino acids. CDR1 is SGHDT, CDR2 YYEEEE, per germline. CDR3 sequence: CASSRDPWAESTDTQYF. CDR3 nucleotides: TGTGCCAGCAGCCGAGACCCATGGGCGGAGAGCACAGATACGCAGTATTTT.

This chain connects TRBV27 to TRBJ1-5; D is undetermined. The CDR3 is 14 amino acids. V shed 6 bases and J shed 2 bases, with 11 bases lying between them. The germline CDR1 and CDR2 sequences are MNHEY and SMNVEV (reference sequence). The CDR3 coding sequence is TGTGCCAGCAGATCATTCCAGGGCAATCAGCCCCAGCATTTT. Its translation is CASRSFQGNQPQHF.

CDR3 bases: TGTGCCAGCAGCTTGCAACTAGTCCTCACAGATACGCAGTATTTT. Its translation: CASSLQLVLTDTQYF. This chain connects TRBV5-5 to TRBJ2-3, with a possible D match to TRBD2 (5 bases). Germline assignment: CDR1 SGHKS and CDR2 YYEKEE (reference sequence). The CDR3 has 15 amino acids. The ends were cut back, 1 base at V and 2 bases at J, with 11 bases in the middle.

Concerning this clone: This specimen includes other DNA sequences encoding the same CDR3. The rearrangement joins TRBV19 to TRBJ1-2; D is possibly TRBD1 (6 bases). In germline, CDR1 is LNHDA, CDR2 SQIVND (reference sequence). V was trimmed by 2 bases and J by 2 bases, leaving 6 bases between them. The CDR3 loop spans 13 amino acids. The CDR3 loop is CASSIQGNYGYTF. In DNA, the CDR3 is TGTGCCAGTAGTATACAGGGGAACTATGGCTACACCTTC.

The chain has TRBV5-1 and TRBJ2-1; 10 positions match TRBD2. This CDR3 comprises 16 residues. CDR1 is SGHRS and CDR2 is YFSETQ in the germline V gene. The J segment lost 6 bases and the V segment lost 1 base, leaving 7 bases of the junction unmatched. The CDR3 coding sequence is TGCGCCAGCAGCTTGAGACGTAGCGGGAGGTCCAATGAGCAGTTCTTC. Protein: CASSLRRSGRSNEQFF.

The chain uses TRBV7-2 and TRBJ2-7; 14 nucleotides match TRBD2. CDR1 and CDR2 (germline): SGHTA, FQGNSA. The junction had 7 bases not matched to a gene; V was cut back by 4 bases and J by 2 bases. The length of the CDR3 is 17 residues. The CDR3 loop reads CASSYLGTSGGPYEQYF. CDR3 nucleotides: TGTGCCAGCAGCTACCTCGGGACTAGCGGGGGCCCCTACGAGCAGTACTTC.

The rearrangement uses TRBV14 and TRBJ2-5, with TRBD1 as a possible D gene (5 bases). Germline assignment: CDR1 SGHDN and CDR2 FVKESK. The CDR3 consists of 13 residues. The V end lost 2 bases, the J end lost 4 bases, and 8 bases lay between the germline ends. The DNA for the CDR3 is TGTGCCAGCAGCCAATTAAGGGGAGAGACCCAGTACTTC. This gives the protein CASSQLRGETQYF. Together with reference TRBV14 and TRBJ2-5, the CDR3 gives the full variable domain: EAGVTQFPSHSVIEKGQTVTLRCDPISGHDNLYWYRRVMGKEIKFLLHFVKESKQDESGMPNNRFLAERTGGTYSTLKVQPAELEDSGVYFCASSQLRGETQYFGPGTRLLVL.

In DNA, the CDR3 is TGTGCCAGCAGCACGGGGACTAGCGGGAGCGAGCAGTACTTC. Protein sequence: CASSTGTSGSEQYF. The chain joins TRBV7-3 to TRBJ2-7; TRBD2 agrees at 14 bases. V gave up 5 bases and J gave up 6 bases; unmatched junction bases: 3. Looked up from germline, CDR1 is SGHTA and CDR2 is FQGTGA. The CDR3 is 14 amino acids.

The chain employs TRBV2 and TRBJ2-3, with D perhaps matching TRBD1 (6 bases). The CDR3 extends over 15 amino acids. Trimming stripped 1 base from V and 2 bases from J, with 10 bases between. Germline CDR1 and CDR2: SNHLY and FYNNEI. The CDR3 DNA reads TGTGCCAGCAGTGAAGACAGGGAGCCCACAGATACGCAGTATTTT. Translating it yields CASSEDREPTDTQYF.

This sequence joins TRBV14 and TRBJ2-1; D is ambiguous. V lost 0 bases to trimming and J lost 8 bases, with 8 bases between them. The CDR3 is 13 residues long. Germline CDR1 SGHDN, CDR2 FVKESK. For the CDR3, the DNA is TGTGCCAGCAGCCAAGAATCCGGATATGAGCAGTTCTTC. Encoded protein: CASSQESGYEQFF.

This sequence joins TRBV9 and TRBJ2-3; D ambiguous. Trimming cost V 2 bases and J 9 bases, with 13 bases left between them. The CDR3 has 13 residues. Looked up from germline, CDR1 is SGDLS and CDR2 is YYNGEE. CDR3 DNA: TGTGCCAGCAGCGTGATGGTAGGACGGACGCAGTATTTT. Its protein product is CASSVMVGRTQYF.

This clone has a single count. The chain recombines TRBV5-4 with TRBJ2-7, with D perhaps TRBD1 (6 bases). The CDR3 covers 14 residues. Trimming shortened V by 1 base and J by 4 bases, and 12 bases separated the two germline ends. Germline loops: CDR1 SGHNT, CDR2 YYREEE (reference sequence). The CDR3 DNA reads as TGTGCCAGCAGCTTGACAGGGTCCAGTTACGAGCAGTACTTC. It encodes CASSLTGSSYEQYF.

The CDR3 loop is CASSSEGTSGDEQFF. CDR3 sequence (DNA): TGTGCCAGCAGCTCAGAGGGGACTAGTGGTGATGAGCAGTTCTTC. The chain joins TRBV11-3 to TRBJ2-1; TRBD2 matches at 8 bases. This CDR3 is 15 amino acids long. The ends lost 4 bases at V and 8 bases at J; junction bases unmatched: 10. Germline CDR1 and CDR2: SGHNT and YENEEA.

The chain uses TRBV6-6 and TRBJ2-7; possible D gene TRBD2, 5 bases. CDR1 is MNHNY and CDR2 is SVGAGI in the germline V gene (reference sequence). The CDR3 has 14 amino acids. Trimming pared 2 bases from V and 3 bases from J, leaving 11 bases between. CDR3 in amino acids: CASSYEGWNYEQYF. CDR3 coding DNA: TGTGCCAGCAGTTACGAGGGTTGGAACTACGAGCAGTACTTC.

This clone showed up just a few times. The gene calls are TRBV21-1 and TRBJ2-7. TRBV21-1 is a pseudogene. This CDR3 region has 13 residues. CDR3 nucleotide sequence: TGTGCCAGCAGCCGGGCAGTGGGCTACGAGCAGTACTTC. Translated: CASSRAVGYEQYF.